Each of the 9 T cell receptor beta chains below was sequenced from the same sample in a study of CD8+ T cells in alopecia areata. RNA was extracted and reverse transcribed into cDNA as the sequencing template. Method: immunoSEQ multiplex PCR; TCRdb's copy keeps in-frame clones and lacks some. Of roughly 97,000 clones listed, 35% to 45% are singletons. Sequencing was performed on CD4+ T cells sorted from blood. The receptors shown here come from a human donor with alopecia areata.

The gene calls are TRBV23-1 and TRBJ2-7, with D perhaps TRBD1 (6 bases). TRBV23-1 has ORF status, its function being uncertain. V was shortened by 2 bases and J by 4 bases, with 21 bases between the two germline ends. CDR3 length: 17 amino acids. CDR3 region: CASSQRTRQVVEYEQYF. CDR3 nucleotide sequence: TGCGCCAGCAGTCAACGCACCCGACAGGTTGTAGAGTACGAGCAGTACTTC.

This clone was picked up a small number of times. The V call is TRBV23-1, the J call TRBJ1-5; no firm D call. TRBV23-1 is sorted into the ORF group, with uncertain function. V dropped 3 bases and J dropped 2 bases, with 23 bases sitting between them. The CDR3 is 19 residues long. The DNA for the CDR3 is TGCGCCAGCAGTCAGGCGCTTGTGTCGACGGGAGCGGGCAATCAGCCCCAGCATTTT. Its protein is CASSQALVSTGAGNQPQHF.

This clone was recorded only once. This chain links TRBV5-1 with TRBJ2-1, with TRBD2 identical over 9 bases. There are 15 residues in the CDR3. The trim removed 0 bases at V and 7 bases at J, leaving 5 bases unmatched. Germline lookup yields CDR1 SGHRS and CDR2 YFSETQ. The CDR3 nucleotides are TGCGCCAGCAGCTTGGAGCTAGCGGGAAGGAATGAGCAGTTCTTC. Amino acid sequence: CASSLELAGRNEQFF.

V usage is TRBV20-1 and J usage is TRBJ1-2; D is undetermined. There are 11 residues in the CDR3. The germline gives CDR1 DFQATT, CDR2 SNEGSKA (reference sequence). V gave up 3 bases and J gave up 8 bases, with 10 bases separating them. Here the CDR3 reads CSASTQLGYTF. CDR3 DNA sequence: TGCAGTGCTAGCACCCAACTCGGCTACACCTTC.

A remark on this clone: This specimen includes other DNA sequences encoding the same CDR3. The V and J genes are TRBV20-1 and TRBJ2-2; D not certain. The germline V and J ends were trimmed by 3 bases and 5 bases, with 4 bases remaining between them. Germline V CDR1 and CDR2: DFQATT, SNEGSKA (reference sequence). This CDR3 is built from 11 residues. CDR3 protein: CSARGTGELFF. CDR3 DNA sequence: TGCAGTGCTAGGGGGACCGGGGAGCTGTTTTTT.

J is TRBJ1-4 and V is TRBV7-8, with D maybe TRBD1 (5 bases). V shed 5 bases and J shed 6 bases, with 16 bases lying between them. The CDR3 spans 15 residues. Germline V gives CDR1 SGHVS, CDR2 FQNEAQ. CDR3 sequence: CASSAERVGHEKLFF. CDR3 in DNA: TGTGCCAGCAGCGCCGAACGGGTGGGGCATGAAAAACTGTTTTTT.

The rearrangement uses TRBV2 and TRBJ2-7, with 11 nucleotides matching TRBD1. The CDR3 consists of 15 residues. Trimming at V came to 2 bases and at J to 6 bases, leaving 6 bases not matched to a gene. Germline CDR1 reads SNHLY; CDR2 reads FYNNEI. CDR3 sequence reads: CASSEWDRGSVEQYF. The CDR3 DNA sequence: TGTGCCAGCAGTGAATGGGACAGGGGGTCAGTCGAGCAGTACTTC.

The chain links TRBV29-1 to TRBJ2-7; 12 bases match TRBD2. This CDR3 has 16 residues. The ends lost 1 base at V and 5 bases at J; junction bases unmatched: 9. Germline CDR1 is SQVTM and CDR2 is ANQGSEA. CDR3 in DNA: TGCAGCGTTGAAGGCCTAGCGGGAGGGCCTCGAAACGAGCAGTACTTC. This gives the protein CSVEGLAGGPRNEQYF.

This clone was observed a single time. The genes are TRBV6-6 and TRBJ2-1; 7 bases fit TRBD2. The CDR3 has 15 residues. Germline-derived CDR1 and CDR2 are MNHNY and SVGAGI (reference sequence). V shed 6 bases, J shed 2 bases, and the junction held 7 bases outside the gene matches. The CDR3 region has the DNA TGTGCCAGCAGGATAACTAGCGCGGCCTACAATGAGCAGTTCTTC. Protein: CASRITSAAYNEQFF.